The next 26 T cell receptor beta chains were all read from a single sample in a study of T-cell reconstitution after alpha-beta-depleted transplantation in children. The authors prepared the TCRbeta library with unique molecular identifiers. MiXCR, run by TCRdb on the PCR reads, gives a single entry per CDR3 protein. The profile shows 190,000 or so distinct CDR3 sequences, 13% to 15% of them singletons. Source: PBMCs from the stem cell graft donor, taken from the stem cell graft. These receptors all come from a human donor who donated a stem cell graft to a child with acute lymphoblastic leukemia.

For the CDR3, the DNA is TGTGCCAGCAGCTTTGGGGGGGTCAGAACAGATACGCAGTATTTT. This encodes CASSFGGVRTDTQYF. The chain joins TRBV11-3 to TRBJ2-3; 7 bases align to TRBD2. CDR3 length: 15 amino acids. Germline V gene lookup returns CDR1 SGHNT and CDR2 YENEEA. V lost 3 bases, J lost 3 bases, and 6 bases stayed unmatched. Supplemented by reference TRBV11-3 and TRBJ2-3, the full variable domain reads EAGVVQSPRYKIIEKKQPVAFWCNPISGHNTLYWYLQNLGQGPELLIRYENEEAVDDSQLPKDRFSAERLKGVDSTLKIQPAELGDSAVYLCASSFGGVRTDTQYFGPGTRLTVL.

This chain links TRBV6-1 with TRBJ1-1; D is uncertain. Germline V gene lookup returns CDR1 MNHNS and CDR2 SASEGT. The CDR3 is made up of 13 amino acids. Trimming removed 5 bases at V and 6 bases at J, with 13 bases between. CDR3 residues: CASSPSRFAEAFF. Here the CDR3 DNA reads TGTGCCAGCAGTCCATCGCGTTTCGCTGAAGCTTTCTTT.

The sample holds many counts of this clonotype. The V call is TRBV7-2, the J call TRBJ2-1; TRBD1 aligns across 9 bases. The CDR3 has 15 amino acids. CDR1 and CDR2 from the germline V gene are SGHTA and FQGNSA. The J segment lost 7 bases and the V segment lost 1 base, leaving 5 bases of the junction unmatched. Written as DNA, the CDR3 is TGTGCCAGCAGCTTAGTTGGGACAGGGCGGAATGAGCAGTTCTTC. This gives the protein CASSLVGTGRNEQFF.

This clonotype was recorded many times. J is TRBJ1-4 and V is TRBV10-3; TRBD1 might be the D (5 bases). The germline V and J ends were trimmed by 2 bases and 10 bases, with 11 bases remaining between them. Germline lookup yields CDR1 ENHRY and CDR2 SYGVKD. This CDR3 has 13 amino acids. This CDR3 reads CAISEGRDGKLFF. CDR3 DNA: TGTGCCATCAGTGAGGGGAGGGACGGAAAACTGTTTTTT.

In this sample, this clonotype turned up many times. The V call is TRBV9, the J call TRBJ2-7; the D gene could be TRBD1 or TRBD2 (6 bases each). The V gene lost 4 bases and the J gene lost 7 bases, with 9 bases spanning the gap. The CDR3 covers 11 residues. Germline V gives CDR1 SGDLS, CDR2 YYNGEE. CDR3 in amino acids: CASSRGQEQYF. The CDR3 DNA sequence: TGTGCCAGCAGCCGGGGGCAGGAGCAGTACTTC. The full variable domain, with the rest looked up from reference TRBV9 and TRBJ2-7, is DSGVTQTPKHLITATGQRVTLRCSPRSGDLSVYWYQQSLDQGLQFLIQYYNGEERAKGNILERFSAQQFPDLHSELNLSSLELGDSALYFCASSRGQEQYFGPGTRLTVT.

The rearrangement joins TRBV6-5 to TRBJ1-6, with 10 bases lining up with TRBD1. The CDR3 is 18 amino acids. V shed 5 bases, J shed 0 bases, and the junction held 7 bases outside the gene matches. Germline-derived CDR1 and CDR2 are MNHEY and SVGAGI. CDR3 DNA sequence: TGTGCCAGCAGTACTAGGACAGGGGGAGGCTCCTATAATTCACCCCTCCACTTT. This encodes CASSTRTGGGSYNSPLHF.

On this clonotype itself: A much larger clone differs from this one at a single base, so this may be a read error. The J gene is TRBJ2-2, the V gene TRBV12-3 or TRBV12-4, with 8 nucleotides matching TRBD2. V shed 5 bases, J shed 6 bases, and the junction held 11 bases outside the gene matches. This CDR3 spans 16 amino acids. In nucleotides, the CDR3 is TGTGCCAGCAGTCCCTTAGCGGGAATAGATGCCGGGGAGCTGTTTTTT. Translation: CASSPLAGIDAGELFF.

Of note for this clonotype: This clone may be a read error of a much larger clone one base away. CDR3 nucleotide sequence: TGTACCAGCAGTTCTCAGACAGGGGCTTACATGAACACTGAAGCTTTCTTT. Translation gives CTSSSQTGAYMNTEAFF. This rearrangement joins TRBV28 to TRBJ1-1; 8 bases map to TRBD1. Per the germline V gene, CDR1 is MDHEN and CDR2 is SYDVKM. This CDR3 is 17 amino acids long.

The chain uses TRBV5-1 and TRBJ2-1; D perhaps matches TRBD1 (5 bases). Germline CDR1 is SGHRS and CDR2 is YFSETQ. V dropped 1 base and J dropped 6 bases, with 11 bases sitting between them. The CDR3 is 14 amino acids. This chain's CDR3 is CASSLSQGRNEQFF. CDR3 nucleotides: TGCGCCAGCAGCTTGAGCCAGGGTCGCAATGAGCAGTTCTTC. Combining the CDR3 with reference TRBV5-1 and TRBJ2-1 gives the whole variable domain KAGVTQTPRYLIKTRGQQVTLSCSPISGHRSVSWYQQTPGQGLQFLFEYFSETQRNKGNFPGRFSGRQFSNSRSEMNVSTLELGDSALYLCASSLSQGRNEQFFGPGTRLTVL.

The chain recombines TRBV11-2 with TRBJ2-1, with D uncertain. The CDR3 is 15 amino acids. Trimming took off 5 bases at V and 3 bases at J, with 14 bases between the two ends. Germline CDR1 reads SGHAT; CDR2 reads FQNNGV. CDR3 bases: TGTGCCAGCAGCGTCCTCGACATGGACTACAATGAGCAGTTCTTC. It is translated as CASSVLDMDYNEQFF.

This CDR3 is CASSSTGAGGPYEQYF. CDR3 DNA: TGCGCCAGCAGCTCCACGGGTGCGGGAGGGCCCTACGAGCAGTACTTC. The chain combines TRBV5-1 with TRBJ2-7, with 9 positions matching TRBD2. This CDR3 has 16 amino acids. Trimming cost V 3 bases and J 2 bases; bases outside gene matches: 9. Germline V gives CDR1 SGHRS, CDR2 YFSETQ.

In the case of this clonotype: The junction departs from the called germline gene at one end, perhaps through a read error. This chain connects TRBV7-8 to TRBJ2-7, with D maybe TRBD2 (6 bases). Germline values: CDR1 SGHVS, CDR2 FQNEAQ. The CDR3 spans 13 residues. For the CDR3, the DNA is TGTGCCATCAGCTTAACTAGCTTCTACGAGCAGTACTTC. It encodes CAISLTSFYEQYF. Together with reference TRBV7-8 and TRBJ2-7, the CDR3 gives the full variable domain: GAGVSQSPRYKVAKRGQDVALRCDPISGHVSLFWYQQALGQGPEFLTYFQNEAQLDKSGLPSDRFFAERPEGSVSTLKIQRTQQEDSAVYLCAISLTSFYEQYFGPGTRLTVT.

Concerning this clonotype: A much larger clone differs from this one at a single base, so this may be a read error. The chain's CDR3 is CASSTGQGAADTQYF. For the CDR3, the DNA is TGTGCCAGCAGTACCGGACAGGGGGCCGCAGATACGCAGTATTTT. This chain uses TRBV12-3 or TRBV12-4 with TRBJ2-3; 11 nucleotides line up with TRBD1. CDR3 length: 15 amino acids. With V trimmed by 5 bases and J by 4 bases, 5 bases remained unmatched.

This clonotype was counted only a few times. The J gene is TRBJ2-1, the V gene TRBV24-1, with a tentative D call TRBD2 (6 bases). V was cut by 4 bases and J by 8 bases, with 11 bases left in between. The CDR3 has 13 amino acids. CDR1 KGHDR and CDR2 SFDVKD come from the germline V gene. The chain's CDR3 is CATSEGGLDEQFF. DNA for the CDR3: TGTGCCACCAGTGAGGGAGGTCTCGATGAGCAGTTCTTC.

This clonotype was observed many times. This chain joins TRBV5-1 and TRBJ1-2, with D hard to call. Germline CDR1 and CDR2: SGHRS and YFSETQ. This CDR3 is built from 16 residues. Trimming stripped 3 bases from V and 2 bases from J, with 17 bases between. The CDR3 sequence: CASSSLAGSMNYGYTF. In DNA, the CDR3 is TGCGCCAGCAGCTCGTTAGCAGGATCGATGAACTATGGCTACACCTTC.

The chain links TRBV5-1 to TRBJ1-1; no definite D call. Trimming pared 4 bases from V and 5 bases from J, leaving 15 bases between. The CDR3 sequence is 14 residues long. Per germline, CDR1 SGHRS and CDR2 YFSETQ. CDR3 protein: CASSNELGRTEAFF. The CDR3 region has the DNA TGCGCCAGCAGCAACGAGCTGGGGAGGACTGAAGCTTTCTTT.

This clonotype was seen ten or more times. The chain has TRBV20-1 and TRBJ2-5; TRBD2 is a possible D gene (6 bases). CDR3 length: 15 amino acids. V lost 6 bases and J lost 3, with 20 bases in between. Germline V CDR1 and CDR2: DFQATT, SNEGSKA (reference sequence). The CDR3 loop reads CSARPGSGVEETQYF. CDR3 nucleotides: TGCAGTGCCCGCCCCGGTAGCGGTGTCGAAGAGACCCAGTACTTC.

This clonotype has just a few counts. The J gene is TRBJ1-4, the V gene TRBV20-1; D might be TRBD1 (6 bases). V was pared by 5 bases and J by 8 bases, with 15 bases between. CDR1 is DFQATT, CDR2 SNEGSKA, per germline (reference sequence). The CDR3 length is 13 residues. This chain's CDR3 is CSAYTGRGEKLFF. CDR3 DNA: TGCAGTGCTTATACAGGGAGAGGCGAAAAACTGTTTTTT.

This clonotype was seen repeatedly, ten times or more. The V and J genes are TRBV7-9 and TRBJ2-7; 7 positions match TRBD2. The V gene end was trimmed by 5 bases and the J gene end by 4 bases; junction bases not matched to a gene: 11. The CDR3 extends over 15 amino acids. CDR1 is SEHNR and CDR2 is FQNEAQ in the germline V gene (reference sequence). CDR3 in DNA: TGTGCCAGCAGCGTCCGGACTAGATCGGCTTACGAGCAGTACTTC. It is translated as CASSVRTRSAYEQYF.

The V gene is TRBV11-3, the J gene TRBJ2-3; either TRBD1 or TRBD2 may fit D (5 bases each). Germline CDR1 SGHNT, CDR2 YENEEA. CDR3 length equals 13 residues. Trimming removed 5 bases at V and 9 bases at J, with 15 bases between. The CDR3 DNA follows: TGTGCCAGCAGCGCACACCTAGGGGAGACGCAGTATTTT. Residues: CASSAHLGETQYF. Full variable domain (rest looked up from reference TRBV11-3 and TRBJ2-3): EAGVVQSPRYKIIEKKQPVAFWCNPISGHNTLYWYLQNLGQGPELLIRYENEEAVDDSQLPKDRFSAERLKGVDSTLKIQPAELGDSAVYLCASSAHLGETQYFGPGTRLTVL.

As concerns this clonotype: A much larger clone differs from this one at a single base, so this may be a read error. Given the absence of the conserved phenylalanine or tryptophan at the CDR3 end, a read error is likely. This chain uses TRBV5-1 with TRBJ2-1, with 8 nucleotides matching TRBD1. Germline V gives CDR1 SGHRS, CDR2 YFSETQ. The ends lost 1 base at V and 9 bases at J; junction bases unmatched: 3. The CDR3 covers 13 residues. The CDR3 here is CASSLSGGTEQFL. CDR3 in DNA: TGCGCCAGCAGCTTGTCAGGGGGCACTGAGCAGTTCTTA.

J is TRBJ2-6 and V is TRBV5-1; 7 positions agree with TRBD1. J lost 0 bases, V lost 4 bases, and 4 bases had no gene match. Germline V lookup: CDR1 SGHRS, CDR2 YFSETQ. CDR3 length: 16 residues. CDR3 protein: CASSPGQPSGANVLTF. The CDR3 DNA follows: TGCGCCAGCAGCCCGGGACAGCCCTCTGGGGCCAACGTCCTGACTTTC. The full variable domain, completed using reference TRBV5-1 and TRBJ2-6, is KAGVTQTPRYLIKTRGQQVTLSCSPISGHRSVSWYQQTPGQGLQFLFEYFSETQRNKGNFPGRFSGRQFSNSRSEMNVSTLELGDSALYLCASSPGQPSGANVLTFGAGSRLTVL.

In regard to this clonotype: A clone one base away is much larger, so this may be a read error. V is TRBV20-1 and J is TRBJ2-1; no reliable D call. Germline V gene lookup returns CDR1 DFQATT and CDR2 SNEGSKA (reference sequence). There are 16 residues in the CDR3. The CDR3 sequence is CSARRTLTSRDNEHFF. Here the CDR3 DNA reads TGCAGTGCTAGGAGAACTTTGACCTCGAGAGACAATGAGCACTTCTTC.

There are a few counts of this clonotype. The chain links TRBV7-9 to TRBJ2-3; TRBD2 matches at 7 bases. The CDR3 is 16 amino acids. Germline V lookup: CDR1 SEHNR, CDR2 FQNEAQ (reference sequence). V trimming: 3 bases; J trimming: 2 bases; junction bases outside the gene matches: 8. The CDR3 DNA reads TGTGCCAGCAGCTTTATCGGCGGGAGCCCCACAGATACGCAGTATTTT. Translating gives CASSFIGGSPTDTQYF.

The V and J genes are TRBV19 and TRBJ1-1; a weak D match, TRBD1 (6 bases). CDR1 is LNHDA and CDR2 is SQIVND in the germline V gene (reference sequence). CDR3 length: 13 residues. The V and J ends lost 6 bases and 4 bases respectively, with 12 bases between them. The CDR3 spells CASRNTGSTEAFF. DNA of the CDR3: TGTGCCAGTAGGAATACAGGGAGCACTGAAGCTTTCTTT.

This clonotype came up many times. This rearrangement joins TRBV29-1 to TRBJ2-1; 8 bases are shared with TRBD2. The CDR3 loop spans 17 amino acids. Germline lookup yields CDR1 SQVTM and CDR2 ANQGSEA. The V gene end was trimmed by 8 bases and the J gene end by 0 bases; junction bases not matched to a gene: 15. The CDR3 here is CSFPQRESHSSYNEQFF. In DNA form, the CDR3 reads TGCAGCTTCCCTCAGCGGGAGTCCCACAGCTCCTACAATGAGCAGTTCTTC.